These 8 T cell receptor beta chains came from one sample sequenced in a study of T cells in Graves' hyperthyroidism and ophthalmopathy. TCR beta CDR3 regions were amplified from RNA transcripts. HTBI primers were employed in a first-round RT-PCR of the TCR CDR3. TCRdb reprocessed the multiplex PCR reads with MiXCR, giving one entry per CDR3 protein. The sample lists fewer than 750,000 distinct CDR3 sequences; roughly 15% were seen once. Sequencing input: blood. Receptors originate from a woman aged 40 to 55 with Graves' ophthalmopathy.

In its sample, this clonotype was seen a few times. The rearrangement uses TRBV30 and TRBJ1-5, with 9 positions matching TRBD1. J gave up 2 bases and V 1 base, and 0 bases lay outside the gene matches. The germline V gene encodes CDR1 GTSNPN and CDR2 SVGIG (reference sequence). The CDR3 has 14 amino acids. CDR3 protein: CAWSGDRGNQPQHF. As DNA, the CDR3 is TGTGCCTGGAGTGGGGACAGGGGCAATCAGCCCCAGCATTTT.

Ten or more counts support this clonotype. The V gene is TRBV20-1, the J gene TRBJ2-5; 7 nucleotides align to TRBD1. Germline assignment: CDR1 DFQATT and CDR2 SNEGSKA (reference sequence). V lost 6 bases and J lost 5; bases outside the gene matches: 6. There are 12 residues in the CDR3. In DNA, the CDR3 is TGCAGTGCCCAACAGGGGCGGGAGACCCAGTACTTC. Translation gives CSAQQGRETQYF.

The V and J genes are TRBV28 and TRBJ2-2; D is unclear. In germline, CDR1 is MDHEN, CDR2 SYDVKM. This CDR3 comprises 12 residues. V was cut by 9 bases and J by 9 bases, with 14 bases left in between. In nucleotides, the CDR3 is TGTGCCAGTACTGGTACCGTCCGGGAGCTGTTTTTT. Translated, it gives CASTGTVRELFF.

This clonotype was seen more than once but under ten times. The CDR3 region has the DNA TGTGCCACCAGCAGAGATGGGACTACAAAAGAGACCCAGTACTTC. Protein: CATSRDGTTKETQYF. The chain couples TRBV15 to TRBJ2-5, with 7 bases lining up with TRBD2. CDR1 LNHNV and CDR2 YYDKDF come from the germline V gene (reference sequence). The CDR3 runs 15 residues. The V gene end was trimmed by 0 bases and the J gene end by 3 bases; junction bases not matched to a gene: 4.

The table lists this clonotype with many counts. The gene calls are TRBV7-2 and TRBJ1-2; 9 bases match TRBD1. The CDR3 runs 16 residues. The V gene end was trimmed by 0 bases and the J gene end by 6 bases; junction bases not matched to a gene: 8. From germline, CDR1 is SGHTA and CDR2 FQGNSA. The CDR3 bases are TGTGCCAGCAGCTTAGCGCGGGGGACAGGGAGGAATGGCTACACCTTC. It codes for CASSLARGTGRNGYTF. Using reference TRBV7-2 and TRBJ1-2 for the parts outside the CDR3, the full variable domain is GAGVSQSPSNKVTEKGKDVELRCDPISGHTALYWYRQSLGQGLEFLIYFQGNSAPDKSGLPSDRFSAERTGGSVSTLTIQRTQQEDSAVYLCASSLARGTGRNGYTFGSGTRLTVV.

A word on this clonotype: A much larger clone differs by one base, so this may be a read error. The CDR3 bases are TGCAGCGTTGAGGGCGGCGACGAAGGCTGCACCTTC. This gives the protein CSVEGGDEGCTF. The gene calls are TRBV29-1 and TRBJ1-2, with D hard to call. The CDR3 totals 12 residues. Germline V gene sequence: CDR1 SQVTM, CDR2 ANQGSEA.

At least ten counts were recorded for this clonotype. This chain connects TRBV9 to TRBJ2-7; TRBD2 matches at 7 bases. J lost 2 bases, V lost 0 bases, and 2 bases had no gene match. The CDR3 has 14 amino acids. Germline values: CDR1 SGDLS, CDR2 YYNGEE. CDR3 sequence reads: CASSVEAGPYEQYF. As DNA, the CDR3 is TGTGCCAGCAGCGTAGAAGCGGGGCCCTACGAGCAGTACTTC.

This clonotype was detected many times. V is TRBV12-3 or TRBV12-4 and J is TRBJ1-2; 10 nucleotides line up with TRBD1. The junction had 12 bases not matched to a gene; V was cut back by 6 bases and J by 8 bases. The CDR3 has 15 residues. As DNA, the CDR3 is TGTGCCAGCAGCCGCCCCGGGACAGGGGTCGGAGGCTACACCTTC. Protein product: CASSRPGTGVGGYTF.